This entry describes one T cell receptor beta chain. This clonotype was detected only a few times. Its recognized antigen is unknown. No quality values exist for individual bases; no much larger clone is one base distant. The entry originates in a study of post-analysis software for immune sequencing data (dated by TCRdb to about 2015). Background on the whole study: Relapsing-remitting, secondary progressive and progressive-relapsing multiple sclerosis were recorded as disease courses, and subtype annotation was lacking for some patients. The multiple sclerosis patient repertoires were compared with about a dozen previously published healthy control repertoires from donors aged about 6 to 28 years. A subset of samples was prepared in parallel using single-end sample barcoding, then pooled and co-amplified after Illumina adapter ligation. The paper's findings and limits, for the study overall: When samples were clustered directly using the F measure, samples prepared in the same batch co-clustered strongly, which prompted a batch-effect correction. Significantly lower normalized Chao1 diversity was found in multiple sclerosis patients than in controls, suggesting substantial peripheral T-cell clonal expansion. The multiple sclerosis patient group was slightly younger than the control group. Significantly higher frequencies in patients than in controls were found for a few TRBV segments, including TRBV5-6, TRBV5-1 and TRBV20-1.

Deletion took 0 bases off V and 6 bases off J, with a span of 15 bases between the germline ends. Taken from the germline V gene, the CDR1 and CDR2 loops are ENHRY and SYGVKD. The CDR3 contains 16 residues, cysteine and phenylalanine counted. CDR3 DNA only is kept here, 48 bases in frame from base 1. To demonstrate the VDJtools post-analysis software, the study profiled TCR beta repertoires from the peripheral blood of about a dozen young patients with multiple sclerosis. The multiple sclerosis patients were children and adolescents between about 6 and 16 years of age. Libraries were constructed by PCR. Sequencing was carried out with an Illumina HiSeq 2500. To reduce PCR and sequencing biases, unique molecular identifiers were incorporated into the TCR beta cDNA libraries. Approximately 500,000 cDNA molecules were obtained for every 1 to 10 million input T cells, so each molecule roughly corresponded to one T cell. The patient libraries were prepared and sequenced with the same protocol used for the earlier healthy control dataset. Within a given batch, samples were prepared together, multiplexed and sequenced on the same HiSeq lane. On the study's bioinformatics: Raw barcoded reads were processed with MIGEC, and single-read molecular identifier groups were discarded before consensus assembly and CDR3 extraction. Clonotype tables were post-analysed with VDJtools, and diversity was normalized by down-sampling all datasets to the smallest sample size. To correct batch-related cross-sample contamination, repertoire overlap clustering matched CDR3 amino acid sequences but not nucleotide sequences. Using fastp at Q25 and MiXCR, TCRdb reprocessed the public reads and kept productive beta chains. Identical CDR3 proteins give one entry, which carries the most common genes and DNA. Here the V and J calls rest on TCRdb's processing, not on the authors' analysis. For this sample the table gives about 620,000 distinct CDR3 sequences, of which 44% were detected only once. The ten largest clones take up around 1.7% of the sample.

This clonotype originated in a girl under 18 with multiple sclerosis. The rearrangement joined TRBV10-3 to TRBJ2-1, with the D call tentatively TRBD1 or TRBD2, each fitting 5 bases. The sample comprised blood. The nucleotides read TGTGCCATCAGTGAGTCAACTACCCCTGGGGGCAATGAGCAGTTCTTC. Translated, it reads CAISESTTPGGNEQFF.